A single sample is the source of the 10 T cell receptor beta chains below, sequenced in a study of blood T cell repertoires in COVID-19. Using immunoSEQ multiplex PCR, the repertoire was profiled, and TCRdb retains in-frame clones only, with some absent. Among about 350,000 clones, 90% to 95% were seen once, and the ten largest hold roughly 3.4%. The specimen was peripheral blood. These receptors originate from a woman aged 18-29 years who had recovered from COVID-19.

The chain has TRBV30 and TRBJ2-5; D is ambiguous. This CDR3 spans 12 amino acids. Trimming shortened V by 0 bases and J by 3 bases, and 5 bases separated the two germline ends. Germline V CDR1 and CDR2: GTSNPN, SVGIG (reference sequence). In DNA, the CDR3 is TGTGCCTGGAGTGTACTGAAAGAGACCCAGTACTTC. This encodes CAWSVLKETQYF.

V gene TRBV12-5 combines with J gene TRBJ2-2; D might be TRBD2 (6 bases). This CDR3 is 15 amino acids long. Deletions cut 6 bases from V and 5 bases from J, with 16 bases between. Per the germline V gene, CDR1 is LGHNT and CDR2 is FRNRAP. The CDR3 region is CASGPWGGKTGELFF. The CDR3 nucleotides are TGTGCTAGTGGGCCCTGGGGCGGGAAGACCGGGGAGCTGTTTTTT.

V gene TRBV7-2 combines with J gene TRBJ1-5; TRBD1 agrees at 7 bases. The junction had 3 bases not matched to a gene; V was cut back by 1 base and J by 3 bases. Per the germline V gene, CDR1 is SGHTA and CDR2 is FQGNSA. The CDR3 consists of 15 residues. The CDR3 nucleotides are TGTGCCAGCAGCTTAGATGGGACAGCCAATCAGCCCCAGCATTTT. This translates into CASSLDGTANQPQHF.

This rearrangement joins TRBV7-6 to TRBJ1-4; perhaps TRBD1 as D (6 bases). V lost 5 bases and J lost 3, with 25 bases in between. The CDR3 contains 19 residues. Germline-derived CDR1 and CDR2 are SGHVS and FNYEAQ. As DNA, the CDR3 is TGTGCCAGCAGCCTCTCCCCGACAGGAACGGCTTTGGCTAATGAAAAACTGTTTTTT. This sequence encodes CASSLSPTGTALANEKLFF.

The table lists this clone with a count of one. The rearrangement uses TRBV6-2 or TRBV6-3 and TRBJ2-7, with TRBD1 as a possible D gene (6 bases). Trimming took 2 bases from V and 3 from J, leaving 14 bases between them. Germline CDR1 is MNHEY and CDR2 is SVGEGT. This CDR3 has 15 amino acids. The chain's CDR3 is CASSYGAGVYYEQYV. The DNA for the CDR3 is TGTGCCAGCAGTTACGGGGCAGGGGTCTACTACGAGCAGTACGTC.

The V and J genes are TRBV5-4 and TRBJ1-3; D gene unclear. The CDR3 covers 15 residues. Trimming shortened V by 0 bases and J by 2 bases, and 9 bases separated the two germline ends. Germline CDR1 and CDR2: SGHNT and YYREEE (reference sequence). The CDR3 loop reads CASSLGGLAGNTIYF. Here the CDR3 DNA reads TGTGCCAGCAGCTTGGGTGGACTCGCTGGAAACACCATATATTTT.

The chain is built from TRBV14 and TRBJ1-1; TRBD1 matches 8 bases. CDR1 is SGHDN and CDR2 is FVKESK in the germline V gene. V lost 1 base, J lost 5 bases, and 6 bases stayed unmatched. This CDR3 has 15 amino acids. The chain's CDR3 is CASSQGRRGRTEAFF. CDR3 in DNA: TGTGCCAGCAGCCAAGGTCGCAGGGGGCGAACTGAAGCTTTCTTT.

V gene TRBV5-6 combines with J gene TRBJ2-2, with 7 bases matching TRBD2. The junction had 5 bases not matched to a gene; V was cut back by 6 bases and J by 0 bases. Germline assignment: CDR1 SGHDT and CDR2 YYEEEE. The CDR3 sequence is 15 residues long. DNA for the CDR3: TGTGCCAGCAATTCTCTAGCGGCGAACACCGGGGAGCTGTTTTTT. It yields the protein CASNSLAANTGELFF.

The V and J genes are TRBV28 and TRBJ2-3, with D possibly TRBD2 on 5 matching bases. CDR3 length: 16 amino acids. Germline V lookup: CDR1 MDHEN, CDR2 SYDVKM. The V and J ends lost 3 bases and 1 base respectively, with 14 bases between them. CDR3 region: CASSFLGGFGTDTQYF. The DNA of the CDR3 is TGTGCCAGCAGTTTCTTAGGAGGTTTTGGCACAGATACGCAGTATTTT.

The chain employs TRBV4-3 and TRBJ1-1; possibly TRBD1 for D (5 bases). CDR3 length: 14 amino acids. V was pared by 0 bases and J by 8 bases, with 13 bases between. The V gene's germline CDR1 is LGHNA and CDR2 YSLEER. CDR3 region: CASSQDRGRGEAFF. The CDR3 coding sequence is TGCGCCAGCAGCCAAGACCGGGGGAGGGGCGAAGCTTTCTTT.